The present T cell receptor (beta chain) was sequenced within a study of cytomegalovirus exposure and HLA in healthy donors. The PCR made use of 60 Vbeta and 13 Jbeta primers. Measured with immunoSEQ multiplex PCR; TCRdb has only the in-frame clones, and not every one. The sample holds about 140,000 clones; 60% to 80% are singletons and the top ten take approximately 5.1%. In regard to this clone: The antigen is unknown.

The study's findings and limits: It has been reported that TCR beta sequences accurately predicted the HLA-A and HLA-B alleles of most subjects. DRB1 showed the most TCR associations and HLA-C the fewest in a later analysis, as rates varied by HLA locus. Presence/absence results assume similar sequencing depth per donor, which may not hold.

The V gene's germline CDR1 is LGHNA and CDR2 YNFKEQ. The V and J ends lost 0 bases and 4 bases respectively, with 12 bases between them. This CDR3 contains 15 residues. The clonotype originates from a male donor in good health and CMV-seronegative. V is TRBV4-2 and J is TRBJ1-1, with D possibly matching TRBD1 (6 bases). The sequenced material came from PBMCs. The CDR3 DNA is TGTGCCAGCAGCCAAGACGGGGCAGGGGCCACTGAAGCTTTCTTT. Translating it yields CASSQDGAGATEAFF.